This T cell receptor beta chain was profiled in a study of T cells after yellow fever vaccination. Universal primer sites and UMIs were introduced during 5'RACE template-switching synthesis of TCR cDNA. A single record per CDR3 protein comes from TCRdb applying MiXCR to the 5' RACE reads. The sample gives around 500,000 distinct CDR3 sequences, 20% to 25% of which show up once; roughly a sixth is in the top ten. As for this clonotype: Its antigen is unidentified.

Overall study results and limits: Most clones from primary vaccination resurfaced after the booster (roughly 96% CD4, around 91% CD8). A small share of clonotypes appeared in both CD4 and CD8 compartments. High-abundance clonotypes from the bulk population could contaminate FACS-sorted repertoires.

The CDR3 length is 13 residues. The germline V gene has CDR1 DFQATT and CDR2 SNEGSKA (reference sequence). The junction had 1 base not matched to a gene; V was cut back by 6 bases and J by 4 bases. This receptor was obtained from a man younger than 30 who received the YFV17D yellow fever vaccine. The sequences come from PBMCs, collected less than 25 days after the first yellow fever vaccination. The chain couples TRBV20-1 to TRBJ1-6, with 9 bases matching TRBD1. The CDR3 DNA reads TGCAGTGCCGGGACAGGGTATAATTCACCCCTCCACTTT. It yields the protein CSAGTGYNSPLHF.